Shown below are 2 T cell receptor beta chains from a single sample sequenced in a study of PD-1 blockade in classical Hodgkin lymphoma. The data were produced by immunoSEQ multiplex PCR, yet TCRdb's version contains in-frame clones alone and is incomplete. The repertoire has about 33,000 clones, roughly 76% of them found once; the top ten carry 3.9%. Time point of the sample: cycle 4 day 1 (C4D1), after about 6 weeks of nivolumab. Relapse was seen in all patients after autologous stem cell transplantation, and brentuximab vedotin exposure was variable. Sequencing was performed on peripheral blood mononuclear cells (PBMCs), taken before the fourth cycle of nivolumab. These receptors originate from a human donor with classical Hodgkin lymphoma.

The chain combines TRBV5-1 with TRBJ2-5, with D maybe TRBD2 (5 bases). This CDR3 has 10 residues. The V end lost 5 bases, the J end lost 10 bases, and 9 bases lay between the germline ends. Germline CDR1 is SGHRS and CDR2 is YFSETQ. The CDR3 here is CASSPEGQYF. The CDR3 nucleotides read TGCGCCAGCAGTCCAGAGGGCCAGTACTTC.

CDR3 coding DNA: TGCAGCGTTGAAGATGGGGGATCCGGGGGCTACACCTTC. Its translation is CSVEDGGSGGYTF. The rearrangement uses TRBV29-1 and TRBJ1-2; weak D call: TRBD1 (5 bases). CDR1 SQVTM and CDR2 ANQGSEA come from the germline V gene. This CDR3 is built from 13 residues. With 0 bases removed from V and 8 bases from J, the gap between germline ends came to 13 bases.